The rows below give T cell receptor beta chains drawn from one sample of a study of blood T cell repertoires in COVID-19. Produced via immunoSEQ multiplex PCR; TCRdb's table is partial and in-frame only. The repertoire holds about 200,000 clones, with 70% to 85% as singletons. The specimen was peripheral blood. These receptors were obtained from a human donor with acute or convalescent COVID-19. The donor label of this sample is uncertain. Each CDR3 is given with its conserved first and last residue. A D gene is named only where the DNA matches it firmly. The size field is filled for only some rows; it gives once, few, many or a size class.

>.|TRBJ1-4|TRBD1|TRBV18
TGTGCCAGCTCACCACCCGGGACAGGGACTGAAAAACTGTTTTTT
CASSPPGTGTEKLFF
>.|TRBJ1-6|TRBD1|TRBV7-3
TGTGCCAGCAGTACCGGGACAGGGGCTTCACCCCTCCACTTT
CASSTGTGASPLHF
>.|TRBJ2-3|.|TRBV23-1
TGCGCCAGCAGTCGGGCGGACAGGAGGGGATGCACAGATACGCAGTATTTT
CASSRADRRGCTDTQYF
>.|TRBJ1-2|TRBD1|TRBV24-1
TGTGCCATATCGACAGGGGGATCGAATAACTATGGCTACACCTTC
CAISTGGSNNYGYTF
>.|TRBJ1-1|.|TRBV18
TGTGCCAGCTCAGGAATGTCGGGGTTCACTGAAGCTTTCTTT
CASSGMSGFTEAFF
>.|TRBJ2-1|.|TRBV5-4
TGTGCCAGCAGCTTGGGGACTTTAGGGTACAATGAGCAGTTCTTC
CASSLGTLGYNEQFF
>.|TRBJ1-2|.|TRBV2
TGTGCCAGCAGTGGACAGGCCACAGTTAACTATGGCTACACCTTC
CASSGQATVNYGYTF
>once|TRBJ2-2|.|TRBV5-1
TGCGCCAGCAGCATGGGACAATTAATCGGGGAGCTGTTTTTT
CASSMGQLIGELFF
>once|TRBJ1-1|TRBD1|TRBV7-6
TGTGCCAGCAGGTCGAGGGGGCTTGGCACTGAAGCTTTCTTT
CASRSRGLGTEAFF
>.|TRBJ2-7|TRBD1|TRBV6-2/TRBV6-3
TGTGCCAGCAGCCCAGGGGGCCCATCGCAGAAGCAGTACTTC
CASSPGGPSQKQYF
>.|TRBJ1-6|.|TRBV2
TGTGCCAGCAGACAGACTAATTCACCCCTCCACTTT
CASRQTNSPLHF